This entry lists 9 T cell receptor beta chains sequenced from one sample in a study of CD8 T cells in Susac syndrome (dated by TCRdb to the late 2010s). The library came from the immunoSEQ multiplex PCR assay. RNA was extracted using the RNeasy kit, and roughly 0.5 to 1 ug of the RNA was reverse transcribed with random hexamers. The public reads were quality trimmed at Q25 with fastp and then assembled into clones with MiXCR by TCRdb, keeping productive beta chains. Identical CDR3 proteins give one entry, which carries the most common genes and DNA. The sample has around 150,000 distinct CDR3 sequences on record, just under 95% of them singletons. The leading ten clones occupy just over 0.13% of the sample. The specimen sequenced was CD4+ T cells from PBMCs. These receptors were taken from a human donor in good health.

CDR3 in DNA: TGCACCAGCAGCCAAGACTATCCCGGCTGGTCGAAAAACATTCAGTACTTC. This sequence encodes CTSSQDYPGWSKNIQYF. V is TRBV1 and J is TRBJ2-4; no DNA check was done on the table's D call, TRBD2. TRBV1 is tagged as a pseudogene. The CDR3 is 17 residues long.

V gene TRBV19 combines with J gene TRBJ1-1; D remains unclear. The CDR3 loop spans 13 amino acids. Deletions cut 5 bases from V and 1 base from J, with 8 bases between. Germline CDR1 reads LNHDA; CDR2 reads SQIVND (reference sequence). For the CDR3, the DNA is TGTGCCAGTAGTTGGGCAGGGAACACTGAAGCTTTCTTT. This gives the protein CASSWAGNTEAFF.

The CDR3 DNA reads TGTGCCAGCAGCGGACTAGCGGGGACCGGGGAGCTGTTTTTT. Translation: CASSGLAGTGELFF. This chain uses TRBV11-1 with TRBJ2-2, with 12 bases that match TRBD2. With 5 bases clipped from V and 5 bases from J, the junction kept 0 bases outside the gene matches. The CDR3 runs 14 residues. Germline values: CDR1 SGHAT, CDR2 FQDESV (reference sequence).

CDR3 DNA sequence: TGCGCCAGCAGCTTGGCCTCGGGGCCTCAAGCTAACTATGGCTACACCTTC. Residues: CASSLASGPQANYGYTF. This chain uses TRBV5-1 with TRBJ1-2; D may be TRBD1 (5 bases). The CDR3 consists of 17 residues. Trimming took 0 bases from V and 0 from J, leaving 15 bases between them. CDR1 and CDR2 from the germline V gene are SGHRS and YFSETQ.

The chain has TRBV29-1 and TRBJ1-1; D not certain. The CDR3 totals 13 residues. Trimming took off 7 bases at V and 1 base at J, with 13 bases between the two ends. The germline V gene encodes CDR1 SQVTM and CDR2 ANQGSEA. The CDR3 bases are TGCAGCGCCCTACCCGAAGCGAACACTGAAGCTTTCTTT. It yields the protein CSALPEANTEAFF. The full variable domain, with the rest looked up from reference TRBV29-1 and TRBJ1-1, is SAVISQKPSRDICQRGTSLTIQCQVDSQVTMMFWYRQQPGQSLTLIATANQGSEATYESGFVIDKFPISRPNLTFSTLTVSNMSPEDSSIYLCSALPEANTEAFFGQGTRLTVV.

Written as DNA, the CDR3 is TGTGCCAGCAGCCTTCCCCTTGGGGAGACCCAGTACTTC. Its protein product is CASSLPLGETQYF. The V and J genes are TRBV3-1 and TRBJ2-5; D remains unclear. The CDR3 sequence is 13 residues long. Germline CDR1 is LGHDT and CDR2 is YNNKEL (reference sequence). V shed 4 bases and J shed 5 bases, with 11 bases lying between them.

The V and J genes are TRBV7-3 and TRBJ2-1; 10 nucleotides agree with TRBD2. Germline V gene lookup returns CDR1 SGHTA and CDR2 FQGTGA. The CDR3 has 14 residues. V was clipped by 6 bases and J by 5 bases; unmatched bases: 4. The CDR3 sequence: CASRRTSGNNEQFF. The CDR3 DNA sequence: TGTGCCAGCAGGAGGACTAGCGGAAACAATGAGCAGTTCTTC.

J is TRBJ2-1 and V is TRBV3-1, with 9 bases aligning to TRBD1. J lost 2 bases, V lost 2 bases, and 4 bases had no gene match. The CDR3 is 16 amino acids. The germline V gene has CDR1 LGHDT and CDR2 YNNKEL (reference sequence). The CDR3 sequence: CASSQWGQGTYNEQFF. The CDR3 DNA is TGTGCCAGCAGCCAATGGGGACAGGGTACCTACAATGAGCAGTTCTTC.

The genes are TRBV6-5 and TRBJ2-7; D remains unclear. Germline CDR1 reads MNHEY; CDR2 reads SVGAGI. V was shortened by 6 bases and J by 5 bases, with 14 bases between the two germline ends. The CDR3 has 13 amino acids. CDR3 loop: CASSPYDKDEQYF. The CDR3, as DNA: TGTGCCAGCAGCCCCTACGACAAGGACGAGCAGTACTTC.